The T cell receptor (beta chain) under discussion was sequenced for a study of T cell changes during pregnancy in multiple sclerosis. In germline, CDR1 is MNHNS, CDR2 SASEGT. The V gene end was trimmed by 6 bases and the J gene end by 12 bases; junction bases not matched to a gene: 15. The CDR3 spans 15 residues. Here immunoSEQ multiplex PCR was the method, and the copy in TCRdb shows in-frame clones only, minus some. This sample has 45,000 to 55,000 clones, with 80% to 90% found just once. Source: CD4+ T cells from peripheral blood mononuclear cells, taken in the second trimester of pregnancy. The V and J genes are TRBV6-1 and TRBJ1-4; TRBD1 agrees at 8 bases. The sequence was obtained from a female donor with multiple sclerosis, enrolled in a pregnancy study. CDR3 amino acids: CASSRTGTFPKELFF. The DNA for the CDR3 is TGTGCCAGCAGCAGGACAGGGACGTTTCCGAAGGAACTGTTTTTT.